These 20 T cell receptor beta chains originate from one sample sequenced in a study of T cells after yellow fever vaccination. Each CDR3 protein is one row after TCRdb ran MiXCR on the 5' RACE reads. The repertoire holds some 500,000 distinct CDR3 sequences, with 13% as singletons. Sequenced here: PBMCs, sampled on the day of the yellow fever booster vaccination. These receptors were obtained from a man aged 25 to 40 who received the YFV17D yellow fever vaccine.

This clonotype was detected ten times or more. The rearrangement uses TRBV12-3 or TRBV12-4 and TRBJ2-1; 14 bases align to TRBD2. V gave up 4 bases and J gave up 7 bases; unmatched junction bases: 6. CDR3 size: 16 residues. The CDR3 nucleotides are TGTGCCAGCAGTTCGACCGGGACTAGCGGGAGTAATGAGCAGTTCTTC. Protein sequence: CASSSTGTSGSNEQFF.

There are a few counts of this clonotype. The chain has TRBV6-6 and TRBJ2-5; the D is unclear. This CDR3 spans 12 amino acids. Germline CDR1 MNHNY, CDR2 SVGAGI (reference sequence). With 6 bases removed from V and 5 bases from J, the gap between germline ends came to 10 bases. The CDR3 loop is CASRLAEETQYF. The CDR3 DNA reads TGTGCCAGCAGGCTGGCCGAGGAGACCCAGTACTTC.

The J gene is TRBJ2-1, the V gene TRBV19, with D perhaps TRBD2 (5 bases). CDR1 is LNHDA, CDR2 SQIVND, per germline (reference sequence). There are 16 residues in the CDR3. V lost 1 base, J lost 6 bases, and 16 bases lay in between. The CDR3 reads CASSIGGNPVANEQFF. DNA for the CDR3: TGTGCCAGTAGTATAGGAGGGAACCCGGTGGCCAATGAGCAGTTCTTC.

This chain links TRBV7-8 with TRBJ1-5; a possible D gene is TRBD1 (5 bases). V lost 5 bases to trimming and J lost 1 base, with 9 bases between them. The CDR3 is 14 amino acids. Germline V lookup: CDR1 SGHVS, CDR2 FQNEAQ. The CDR3 protein is CASSTGHSNQPQHF. The CDR3 nucleotides read TGTGCCAGCAGCACAGGACACAGCAATCAGCCCCAGCATTTT.

The chain recombines TRBV20-1 with TRBJ2-5; the D is unclear. Germline-derived CDR1 and CDR2 are DFQATT and SNEGSKA (reference sequence). The CDR3 is 15 amino acids. V lost 2 bases and J 5 bases, leaving 18 bases between the germline ends. CDR3 in amino acids: CSARPAGGSRETQYF. DNA of the CDR3: TGCAGTGCTAGACCGGCCGGTGGTTCACGGGAGACCCAGTACTTC.

This clonotype was counted only a few times. The rearrangement joins TRBV4-3 to TRBJ2-1; D possibly corresponds to TRBD2 (5 bases). Trimming left V 2 bases short and J 1 base short, with 6 bases between. The CDR3 totals 14 residues. From germline, CDR1 is LGHNA and CDR2 YSLEER. The CDR3 loop reads CASSQWESYNEQFF. The CDR3 DNA is TGCGCCAGCAGCCAATGGGAGTCCTACAATGAGCAGTTCTTC.

This clonotype was found a few times. The chain has TRBV7-9 and TRBJ2-2; D gene unclear. CDR1 is SEHNR and CDR2 is FQNEAQ in the germline V gene (reference sequence). The CDR3 length is 13 residues. Trimming took off 0 bases at V and 6 bases at J, with 5 bases between the two ends. CDR3 DNA sequence: TGTGCCAGCAGCTTAGCGGTAGCCGGGGAGCTGTTTTTT. Translated: CASSLAVAGELFF.

This clonotype was counted only a few times. V is TRBV20-1 and J is TRBJ2-7; a possible D gene is TRBD1 (5 bases). Trimming took off 0 bases at V and 2 bases at J, with 8 bases between the two ends. Per germline, CDR1 DFQATT and CDR2 SNEGSKA (reference sequence). This CDR3 has 13 residues. The DNA for the CDR3 is TGCAGTGCTAGAGAGACAGCTGCCTACGAGCAGTACTTC. Its protein is CSARETAAYEQYF.

The V and J genes are TRBV29-1 and TRBJ1-1; D is perhaps TRBD1 (5 bases). CDR1 and CDR2 (germline): SQVTM, ANQGSEA. CDR3 size: 13 residues. Trimming cost V 4 bases and J 1 base, with 10 bases left between them. The CDR3 sequence: CSVGGGKNTEAFF. In DNA, the CDR3 is TGCAGCGTTGGGGGGGGGAAGAACACTGAAGCTTTCTTT.

CDR3 loop: CASSPNRQGGSYEQYF. CDR3 DNA sequence: TGTGCCAGCTCACCAAACCGGCAGGGGGGGAGCTACGAGCAGTACTTC. The J gene is TRBJ2-7, the V gene TRBV18; D is perhaps TRBD1 or TRBD2 (7 bases each). The V end lost 2 bases, the J end lost 3 bases, and 17 bases lay between the germline ends. The CDR3 covers 16 residues. The germline V gene encodes CDR1 KGHSH and CDR2 LQKENI. The whole variable domain, filled in from reference TRBV18 and TRBJ2-7, reads NAGVMQNPRHLVRRRGQEARLRCSPMKGHSHVYWYRQLPEEGLKFMVYLQKENIIDESGMPKERFSAEFPKEGPSILRIQQVVRGDSAAYFCASSPNRQGGSYEQYFGPGTRLTVT.

In its sample, this clonotype was seen a few times. The CDR3 nucleotides are TGCAGTGCTAGGGGGGGCAGCGGCAGCACGATGGAGACCCAGTACTTC. The encoded protein is CSARGGSGSTMETQYF. V gene TRBV20-1 combines with J gene TRBJ2-5; D is possibly TRBD1 or TRBD2 (6 bases each). With 3 bases removed from V and 5 bases from J, the gap between germline ends came to 22 bases. Germline CDR1 is DFQATT and CDR2 is SNEGSKA (reference sequence). The CDR3 has 16 amino acids.

A few counts support this clonotype. This chain links TRBV4-2 with TRBJ2-3; D ambiguous. Germline V CDR1 and CDR2: LGHNA, YNFKEQ. There are 14 residues in the CDR3. Trimming pared 0 bases from V and 6 bases from J, leaving 10 bases between. CDR3 DNA: TGTGCCAGCAGCCAAGATTCCTGGTCGGATACGCAGTATTTT. Residues: CASSQDSWSDTQYF.

The V call is TRBV7-2, the J call TRBJ2-5, with TRBD2 matching over 9 bases. The CDR3 runs 15 residues. Germline V lookup: CDR1 SGHTA, CDR2 FQGNSA. With V trimmed by 3 bases and J by 4 bases, 6 bases remained unmatched. This CDR3 reads CASSFWAGGPETQYF. For the CDR3, the DNA is TGTGCCAGCAGCTTTTGGGCGGGAGGGCCAGAGACCCAGTACTTC.

The rearrangement links TRBV6-5 to TRBJ2-3; tentatively, D is TRBD1 (6 bases). The CDR3 contains 15 residues. Germline V gives CDR1 MNHEY, CDR2 SVGAGI. Trimming removed 2 bases at V and 4 bases at J, with 13 bases between. CDR3 in DNA: TGTGCCAGCAGTTACGCACCCAGGGGAGCAGATACGCAGTATTTT. Translating gives CASSYAPRGADTQYF.

V usage is TRBV20-1 and J usage is TRBJ2-1; 8 bases map to TRBD1. There are 16 residues in the CDR3. V shed 1 base, J shed 3 bases, and the junction held 8 bases outside the gene matches. CDR1 DFQATT and CDR2 SNEGSKA come from the germline V gene (reference sequence). The CDR3 region has the DNA TGCAGTGCTAGAGGGGGAACAGGGGGAAACTACAATGAGCAGTTCTTC. Its protein product is CSARGGTGGNYNEQFF.

This clonotype has ten or more counts. V usage is TRBV5-1 and J usage is TRBJ2-5, with 7 bases lining up with TRBD1. This CDR3 region has 14 residues. From germline, CDR1 is SGHRS and CDR2 YFSETQ. V gave up 0 bases and J gave up 5 bases; unmatched junction bases: 4. CDR3 residues: CASSLGDREETQYF. The DNA of the CDR3 is TGCGCCAGCAGCTTGGGAGACAGGGAGGAGACCCAGTACTTC. Drawing the rest from reference TRBV5-1 and TRBJ2-5, the complete variable domain is KAGVTQTPRYLIKTRGQQVTLSCSPISGHRSVSWYQQTPGQGLQFLFEYFSETQRNKGNFPGRFSGRQFSNSRSEMNVSTLELGDSALYLCASSLGDREETQYFGPGTRLLVL.

The chain couples TRBV11-2 to TRBJ2-3, with TRBD2 matching over 13 bases. This CDR3 has 15 residues. Germline values: CDR1 SGHAT, CDR2 FQNNGV. V lost 4 bases and J lost 5; bases outside the gene matches: 3. Here the CDR3 reads CASSSGLAGRDTQYF. CDR3 DNA sequence: TGTGCCAGCAGCTCGGGACTAGCGGGAAGAGATACGCAGTATTTT. The entire variable domain, with the rest obtained from reference TRBV11-2 and TRBJ2-3, is as follows: EAGVAQSPRYKIIEKRQSVAFWCNPISGHATLYWYQQILGQGPKLLIQFQNNGVVDDSQLPKDRFSAERLKGVDSTLKIQPAKLEDSAVYLCASSSGLAGRDTQYFGPGTRLTVL.

This clonotype showed up many times. This chain links TRBV20-1 with TRBJ2-3; possibly TRBD2 for D (6 bases). The ends were cut back, 6 bases at V and 1 base at J, with 17 bases in the middle. Germline V gene lookup returns CDR1 DFQATT and CDR2 SNEGSKA (reference sequence). This CDR3 has 15 residues. The CDR3 DNA is TGCAGTGCCGCACCCAAGAAGCGGGGCACAGATACGCAGTATTTT. Translating gives CSAAPKKRGTDTQYF.

This clonotype occurred many times. The chain links TRBV7-9 to TRBJ2-1; D may be TRBD2 (6 bases). The CDR3 sequence is 12 residues long. V lost 5 bases, J lost 11 bases, and 13 bases lay in between. CDR1 and CDR2 from the germline V gene are SEHNR and FQNEAQ (reference sequence). As DNA, the CDR3 is TGTGCCAGCAGCGCCCGGGACTTGCAGCAGTTCTTC. Translated, it gives CASSARDLQQFF.

The chain couples TRBV20-1 to TRBJ2-5, with no clear D. The CDR3 runs to 14 residues. V was trimmed by 2 bases and J by 5 bases, leaving 15 bases between them. Per the germline V gene, CDR1 is DFQATT and CDR2 is SNEGSKA (reference sequence). DNA for the CDR3: TGCAGTGCTAGATCGGACCCCGAAGTGGAGACCCAGTACTTC. Amino acids: CSARSDPEVETQYF.